The 28 T cell receptor beta chains in this list originate from one sample, sequenced in a study of technical replicates of blood from several donors. Generated by immunoSEQ multiplex PCR, the TCRdb table keeps only in-frame clones and is missing some. The sample has tens of thousands of clones, roughly 92% seen once. The sample was T cells isolated from PBMCs. All receptors come from a human donor in good health.

The chain links TRBV6-5 to TRBJ2-5; D might be TRBD1 (6 bases). Germline V gene lookup returns CDR1 MNHEY and CDR2 SVGAGI. The CDR3 covers 15 residues. Trimming took off 6 bases at V and 4 bases at J, with 18 bases between the two ends. The DNA of the CDR3 is TGTGCCAGCAGGGTCTACAGGGCCCCGGGAGAGACCCAGTACTTC. This translates into CASRVYRAPGETQYF.

This chain connects TRBV5-1 to TRBJ2-3; a possible D gene is TRBD2 (6 bases). The CDR3 has 14 residues. Trimming shortened V by 4 bases and J by 4 bases, and 13 bases separated the two germline ends. Germline loops: CDR1 SGHRS, CDR2 YFSETQ. As DNA, the CDR3 is TGCGCCAGCAGCGAACTAGCATACGCAGATACGCAGTATTTT. The encoded protein is CASSELAYADTQYF.

The chain couples TRBV5-6 to TRBJ1-2, with D maybe TRBD1 (5 bases). Trimming shortened V by 0 bases and J by 8 bases, and 11 bases separated the two germline ends. The CDR3 consists of 13 residues. Germline V lookup: CDR1 SGHDT, CDR2 YYEEEE. In DNA, the CDR3 is TGTGCCAGCAGCTTGGTAAGGGGAGGAGGCTACACCTTC. Translated: CASSLVRGGGYTF.

This clone was counted once. The chain uses TRBV11-2 and TRBJ2-2, with no clear D. Germline V gene sequence: CDR1 SGHAT, CDR2 FQNNGV. Trimming shortened V by 4 bases and J by 8 bases, and 11 bases separated the two germline ends. CDR3 length: 13 residues. The CDR3 spells CASSSLKTGELFF. DNA for the CDR3: TGTGCCAGCAGCTCCTTAAAGACAGGGGAGCTGTTTTTT.

The chain has TRBV4-1 and TRBJ1-2; perhaps TRBD1 as D (5 bases). Trimming removed 1 base from V and 4 bases from J, with 19 bases in between. The CDR3 sequence is 17 residues long. Germline V gene data show CDR1 as MGHRA and CDR2 as YSYEKL. The chain's CDR3 is CASSQAFREGRSYGYTF. In DNA form, the CDR3 reads TGCGCCAGCAGCCAAGCTTTCAGGGAGGGGCGGAGCTATGGCTACACCTTC.

The chain has TRBV27 and TRBJ2-6; D ambiguous. CDR1 and CDR2 from the germline V gene are MNHEY and SMNVEV (reference sequence). V lost 7 bases, J lost 0 bases, and 4 bases lay in between. This CDR3 spans 13 amino acids. The CDR3 nucleotides read TGTGCCAGCATCCTCTCTGGGGCCAACGTCCTGACTTTC. As protein: CASILSGANVLTF.

The chain couples TRBV29-1 to TRBJ2-5; maybe TRBD1 (6 bases). Germline CDR1 SQVTM, CDR2 ANQGSEA. The V end was cut by 7 bases, the J end by 3 bases, with 12 bases between. The CDR3 length is 12 residues. Here the CDR3 reads CSALDSKETQYF. CDR3 coding DNA: TGCAGCGCCCTGGACAGTAAAGAGACCCAGTACTTC.

CDR3 in DNA: TGTGCCAGCAGGGACAGATGGAACACTGAAGCTTTCTTT. It translates to CASRDRWNTEAFF. The rearrangement joins TRBV2 to TRBJ1-1, with D possibly matching TRBD1 (6 bases). CDR1 SNHLY and CDR2 FYNNEI come from the germline V gene. Trimming pared 6 bases from V and 1 base from J, leaving 9 bases between. This CDR3 has 13 amino acids.

The genes are TRBV7-7 and TRBJ2-7; 13 bases are a match to TRBD2. In germline, CDR1 is SSHAT, CDR2 FNYEAQ (reference sequence). CDR3 length: 16 residues. V trimming: 4 bases; J trimming: 9 bases; junction bases outside the gene matches: 12. As DNA, the CDR3 is TGTGCCAGCAGCTCCGGACTAGCGGGAGTGGGGTGGGTGCAGTACTTC. It codes for CASSSGLAGVGWVQYF.

The chain couples TRBV28 to TRBJ1-4; D unclear. V was pared by 6 bases and J by 7 bases, with 15 bases between. CDR3 length: 14 amino acids. Germline values: CDR1 MDHEN, CDR2 SYDVKM. CDR3 amino acids: CASSSSGPSEKLFF. CDR3 DNA sequence: TGTGCCAGCAGCTCGTCTGGGCCCAGTGAAAAACTGTTTTTT.

The chain couples TRBV12-5 to TRBJ2-3; 12 nucleotides line up with TRBD2. The CDR3 runs to 17 residues. The germline CDR1 and CDR2 sequences are LGHNT and FRNRAP. Trimming at V came to 3 bases and at J to 5 bases, leaving 9 bases not matched to a gene. The CDR3 reads CASGFLRLAGDGDTQYF. The CDR3 nucleotides are TGTGCTAGTGGTTTCCTACGACTAGCGGGAGATGGAGATACGCAGTATTTT.

The chain has TRBV5-1 and TRBJ2-7; TRBD2 is a possible D gene (6 bases). Trimming removed 0 bases at V and 0 bases at J, with 10 bases between. The CDR3 has 15 residues. In germline, CDR1 is SGHRS, CDR2 YFSETQ. CDR3 amino acids: CASSLEAGSSYEQYF. CDR3 in DNA: TGCGCCAGCAGCTTGGAGGCGGGGAGCTCCTACGAGCAGTACTTC.

In this sample, this clone turned up once. The gene calls are TRBV4-1 and TRBJ2-7, with 10 bases that match TRBD1. The germline V gene encodes CDR1 MGHRA and CDR2 YSYEKL. V was clipped by 6 bases and J by 10 bases; unmatched bases: 15. This CDR3 is 15 amino acids long. For the CDR3, the DNA is TGCGCCAGCAGTAATTCCTTCCGGGACAGGGGTCCACAGTACTTC. Protein product: CASSNSFRDRGPQYF.

The rearrangement links TRBV6-6 to TRBJ1-5; D perhaps matches TRBD1 (6 bases). Trimming stripped 4 bases from V and 4 bases from J, with 8 bases between. The CDR3 covers 13 residues. CDR1 MNHNY and CDR2 SVGAGI come from the germline V gene (reference sequence). DNA of the CDR3: TGTGCCAGCAGTTTAGGACAGAATCAGCCCCAGCATTTT. Amino acids: CASSLGQNQPQHF.

The V gene is TRBV6-1, the J gene TRBJ1-1; D gene ambiguous. Germline V lookup: CDR1 MNHNS, CDR2 SASEGT. The CDR3 contains 13 residues. Trimming took 3 bases from V and 2 from J, leaving 7 bases between them. The CDR3 DNA is TGTGCCAGCAGTGAGACATTCAACACTGAAGCTTTCTTT. This sequence encodes CASSETFNTEAFF.

V is TRBV6-5 and J is TRBJ1-5; 12 nucleotides line up with TRBD1. CDR3 length: 16 residues. V trimming: 4 bases; J trimming: 6 bases; junction bases outside the gene matches: 7. The germline CDR1 and CDR2 sequences are MNHEY and SVGAGI. CDR3 in amino acids: CASSSGTGGASQPQHF. The DNA for the CDR3 is TGTGCCAGCAGTTCCGGGACAGGGGGCGCGAGTCAGCCCCAGCATTTT.

The rearrangement joins TRBV27 to TRBJ2-7; D is perhaps TRBD2 (7 bases). The CDR3 spans 14 residues. V was clipped by 6 bases and J by 5 bases, with 17 bases between them. Germline CDR1 MNHEY, CDR2 SMNVEV (reference sequence). CDR3 coding DNA: TGTGCCAGCAGCTCGGGGAGGGGGAGACACGAGCAGTACTTC. The encoded protein is CASSSGRGRHEQYF.

This clone was picked up one time. The V and J genes are TRBV6-6 and TRBJ1-2, with D tentatively TRBD1 (6 bases). The germline V gene encodes CDR1 MNHNY and CDR2 SVGAGI (reference sequence). V was trimmed by 10 bases and J by 7 bases, leaving 10 bases between them. The CDR3 sequence is 10 residues long. In nucleotides, the CDR3 is TGTGCCACAGAGGGGGTTGGCTACACCTTC. It encodes CATEGVGYTF.

The V and J genes are TRBV11-1 and TRBJ2-1, with TRBD2 matching 8 bases. The germline V gene encodes CDR1 SGHAT and CDR2 FQDESV (reference sequence). The J segment lost 0 bases and the V segment lost 1 base, leaving 5 bases of the junction unmatched. The CDR3 runs to 17 residues. The CDR3 sequence is CASSLGFGGGSYNEQFF. The CDR3 DNA sequence: TGTGCCAGCAGCTTAGGTTTCGGGGGGGGCTCCTACAATGAGCAGTTCTTC.

This chain connects TRBV28 to TRBJ1-1, with D unclear. V was shortened by 6 bases and J by 3 bases, with 14 bases between the two germline ends. The germline V gene encodes CDR1 MDHEN and CDR2 SYDVKM. The CDR3 contains 14 residues. The CDR3 nucleotides are TGTGCCAGCAGGTCGCCGCCGGGAGACACTGAAGCTTTCTTT. It yields the protein CASRSPPGDTEAFF.

V and J are TRBV5-1 and TRBJ2-1; 7 positions agree with TRBD2. CDR3 size: 15 residues. Losses at the gene ends were 1 base for V and 7 bases for J; bases not matched to a gene: 8. Germline V gene sequence: CDR1 SGHRS, CDR2 YFSETQ. This CDR3 is CASSLMAGVANEQFF. CDR3 in DNA: TGCGCCAGCAGCTTGATGGCGGGAGTAGCAAATGAGCAGTTCTTC.

The J gene is TRBJ2-7, the V gene TRBV18, with 9 bases fitting TRBD1. V was clipped by 3 bases and J by 1 base; unmatched bases: 4. Germline CDR1 KGHSH, CDR2 LQKENI. This CDR3 comprises 15 residues. The CDR3 sequence is CASSPTGGASYEQYF. The CDR3 DNA reads TGTGCCAGCTCACCTACAGGGGGCGCATCCTACGAGCAGTACTTC.

This chain connects TRBV29-1 to TRBJ2-7, with 9 bases identical to TRBD2. Unmatched junction bases numbered 8, after V lost 3 bases and J lost 2 bases. Per the germline V gene, CDR1 is SQVTM and CDR2 is ANQGSEA. This CDR3 has 15 amino acids. This chain's CDR3 is CSVETHSGGPYEQYF. CDR3 DNA: TGCAGCGTTGAGACCCATAGCGGGGGACCCTACGAGCAGTACTTC.

The chain links TRBV27 to TRBJ2-7; no firm D call. The CDR3 length is 13 residues. V was trimmed by 3 bases and J by 3 bases, leaving 9 bases between them. The germline CDR1 and CDR2 sequences are MNHEY and SMNVEV (reference sequence). The CDR3 here is CASSFAGSYEQYF. CDR3 coding DNA: TGTGCCAGCAGTTTTGCAGGAAGCTACGAGCAGTACTTC.

The rearrangement joins TRBV14 to TRBJ1-4; D not resolved. The CDR3 totals 14 residues. Germline-derived CDR1 and CDR2 are SGHDN and FVKESK. Between the trimmed V and J ends, which lost 4 bases and 0 bases, there was a span of 6 bases. The CDR3 coding sequence is TGTGCCAGCAGCCCCACTACAACTAATGAAAAACTGTTTTTT. Translating it yields CASSPTTTNEKLFF. The variable domain in full, completed from reference TRBV14 and TRBJ1-4, reads EAGVTQFPSHSVIEKGQTVTLRCDPISGHDNLYWYRRVMGKEIKFLLHFVKESKQDESGMPNNRFLAERTGGTYSTLKVQPAELEDSGVYFCASSPTTTNEKLFFGSGTQLSVL.

The chain links TRBV13 to TRBJ2-3; the match to TRBD2 covers 7 bases. This CDR3 contains 14 residues. V lost 6 bases and J lost 3; bases outside the gene matches: 6. Germline loops: CDR1 PRHDT, CDR2 FYEKMQ (reference sequence). Written as DNA, the CDR3 is TGTGCCAGCAGTAGGAGGGAGGGGACAGATACGCAGTATTTT. Protein: CASSRREGTDTQYF.

The chain has TRBV20-1 and TRBJ1-1; D uncertain. Trimming pared 5 bases from V and 10 bases from J, leaving 11 bases between. The CDR3 loop spans 10 amino acids. In germline, CDR1 is DFQATT, CDR2 SNEGSKA (reference sequence). CDR3 DNA: TGCAGTGCTGGTACAATTGTAGCTTTCTTT. It codes for CSAGTIVAFF.

The V and J genes are TRBV4-1 and TRBJ2-1; D perhaps matches TRBD2 (5 bases). CDR3 length equals 18 residues. From germline, CDR1 is MGHRA and CDR2 YSYEKL. The V end lost 2 bases, the J end lost 8 bases, and 25 bases lay between the germline ends. The CDR3 here is CASSQTPPGEGVRYEQFF. As DNA, the CDR3 is TGCGCCAGCAGCCAAACGCCTCCCGGAGAGGGAGTACGTTATGAGCAGTTCTTC.